This passage covers 29 T cell receptor beta chains from one sample sequenced in a study of shared T cell receptors in the human thymus. Assay used: immunoSEQ multiplex PCR; TCRdb lists only in-frame clones, some missing. The repertoire includes about 660,000 clones, around nine tenths of them detected once, and around 0.0099% sits in the top ten. The data were also submitted as part of a second study, on human thymus T cells.

Sequencing used thymocytes. Source of these receptors: a boy in the first two years of life with a congenital heart defect.

This chain uses TRBV2 with TRBJ2-5, with a tentative D call TRBD1 (5 bases). Germline CDR1 and CDR2: SNHLY and FYNNEI. V lost 5 bases and J 1 base, leaving 11 bases between the germline ends. This CDR3 is 14 amino acids long. In DNA form, the CDR3 reads TGTGCCAGCAGTTGCTGGGGCAGCCAAGAGACCCAGTACTTC. Protein product: CASSCWGSQETQYF.

This clone was detected a few times. The chain links TRBV28 to TRBJ1-1, with D perhaps TRBD1 (6 bases). CDR1 and CDR2 from the germline V gene are MDHEN and SYDVKM. The V gene lost 2 bases and the J gene lost 3 bases, with 16 bases spanning the gap. The CDR3 loop spans 16 amino acids. The DNA of the CDR3 is TGTGCCAGCAGTTTAGGGGGCGAGGTGCTGCACACTGAAGCTTTCTTT. It yields the protein CASSLGGEVLHTEAFF.

J is TRBJ2-1 and V is TRBV5-1; tentative D call: TRBD1 (6 bases). This CDR3 has 13 residues. Germline values: CDR1 SGHRS, CDR2 YFSETQ. V was trimmed by 0 bases and J by 8 bases, leaving 9 bases between them. CDR3 nucleotide sequence: TGCGCCAGCAGCTTGGGCAGGGGCGATGAGCAGTTCTTC. Translation: CASSLGRGDEQFF.

This clone was picked up a small number of times. The rearrangement uses TRBV19 and TRBJ1-4; 10 bases map to TRBD1. This CDR3 region has 17 residues. Germline V CDR1 and CDR2: LNHDA, SQIVND (reference sequence). The trim removed 6 bases at V and 8 bases at J, leaving 15 bases unmatched. The CDR3 nucleotides read TGTGCCAGTAGCGCGCGACAGGGGGCCGTCTATAAGGAAAAACTGTTTTTT. Amino acids: CASSARQGAVYKEKLFF.

The chain employs TRBV7-8 and TRBJ2-3; 10 nucleotides line up with TRBD1. The CDR3 is 16 amino acids. Germline values: CDR1 SGHVS, CDR2 FQNEAQ. The V and J ends lost 2 bases and 6 bases, in that order; junction bases with no gene match: 8. CDR3 in amino acids: CASSLTDRGQEDTQYF. In nucleotides, the CDR3 is TGTGCCAGCAGCTTAACCGACAGGGGGCAGGAGGATACGCAGTATTTT. Filled out from reference TRBV7-8 and TRBJ2-3, the complete variable domain reads GAGVSQSPRYKVAKRGQDVALRCDPISGHVSLFWYQQALGQGPEFLTYFQNEAQLDKSGLPSDRFFAERPEGSVSTLKIQRTQQEDSAVYLCASSLTDRGQEDTQYFGPGTRLTVL.

The rearrangement joins TRBV19 to TRBJ1-5; 7 bases align to TRBD1. CDR1 and CDR2 (germline): LNHDA, SQIVND (reference sequence). The CDR3 totals 12 residues. Losses at the gene ends were 6 bases for V and 6 bases for J; bases not matched to a gene: 2. The CDR3 protein is CASRQGVQPQHF. The CDR3 nucleotides read TGTGCCAGTAGGCAGGGGGTTCAGCCCCAGCATTTT.

The chain joins TRBV28 to TRBJ2-7, with TRBD1 matching 8 bases. The V gene's germline CDR1 is MDHEN and CDR2 SYDVKM. The CDR3 has 15 amino acids. V gave up 4 bases and J gave up 2 bases; unmatched junction bases: 7. DNA for the CDR3: TGTGCCAGCAGTTCTGGGACAGGTGCCCCCTACGAGCAGTACTTC. Protein product: CASSSGTGAPYEQYF.

The V call is TRBV18, the J call TRBJ2-3; D gene unclear. CDR1 is KGHSH, CDR2 LQKENI, per germline. This CDR3 contains 14 residues. V lost 9 bases, J lost 2 bases, and 15 bases lay in between. This CDR3 is CARGLDWNTDTQYF. For the CDR3, the DNA is TGTGCCAGGGGCTTGGATTGGAACACAGATACGCAGTATTTT.

This chain connects TRBV6-1 to TRBJ2-1, with D perhaps TRBD1 (6 bases). Germline V CDR1 and CDR2: MNHNS, SASEGT. V lost 3 bases and J 4 bases, leaving 19 bases between the germline ends. This CDR3 contains 17 residues. CDR3 residues: CASSDTVMQGFYNEQFF. The CDR3 nucleotides read TGTGCCAGCAGTGATACGGTCATGCAGGGGTTTTACAATGAGCAGTTCTTC.

The V call is TRBV27, the J call TRBJ1-5; TRBD1 might be the D (6 bases). The CDR3 is made up of 18 amino acids. Between the trimmed V and J ends, which lost 0 bases and 3 bases, there was a span of 18 bases. The germline CDR1 and CDR2 sequences are MNHEY and SMNVEV (reference sequence). The CDR3 sequence is CASSLSSSGQGTNQPQHF. CDR3 sequence (DNA): TGTGCCAGCAGTTTATCAAGTAGTGGGCAGGGGACCAATCAGCCCCAGCATTTT.

The V gene is TRBV5-1, the J gene TRBJ2-1; 9 positions match TRBD2. This CDR3 comprises 13 residues. Looked up from germline, CDR1 is SGHRS and CDR2 is YFSETQ. Trimming cost V 3 bases and J 8 bases; bases outside gene matches: 3. The CDR3 DNA sequence: TGCGCCAGCAGCTCGGGACTAGCTGATGAGCAGTTCTTC. Its translation is CASSSGLADEQFF.

This sequence joins TRBV20-1 and TRBJ1-1; D ambiguous. The CDR3 covers 10 residues. With 5 bases removed from V and 4 bases from J, the gap between germline ends came to 5 bases. The germline gives CDR1 DFQATT, CDR2 SNEGSKA (reference sequence). CDR3 sequence reads: CSAGSTEAFF. In nucleotides, the CDR3 is TGCAGTGCTGGGAGCACTGAAGCTTTCTTT.

The gene calls are TRBV11-3 and TRBJ2-7, with TRBD2 identical over 15 bases. J was trimmed by 7 bases and V by 4 bases; bases with no gene match: 8. CDR1 and CDR2 (germline): SGHNT, YENEEA. The CDR3 has 16 residues. DNA of the CDR3: TGTGCCAGCAGCTCCACACCCGGGACTAGCGGGAGGGAGCAGTACTTC. The encoded protein is CASSSTPGTSGREQYF.

About this clone: One junction end disagrees with the germline gene, perhaps due to a read error. This chain connects TRBV6-5 to TRBJ2-7; 7 positions agree with TRBD1. There are 15 residues in the CDR3. The germline CDR1 and CDR2 sequences are MNHEY and SVGAGI. The CDR3 is CAGSYSSRGSHEQYF. CDR3 DNA: TGTGCCGGCAGTTACTCCTCCAGGGGGTCGCACGAGCAGTACTTC.

The sample holds one count of this clone. The chain combines TRBV4-2 with TRBJ2-1; 13 bases align to TRBD2. CDR1 LGHNA and CDR2 YNFKEQ come from the germline V gene. The CDR3 length is 14 residues. Germline trimming cut 0 bases from V and 13 bases from J; bases unmatched to any gene: 3. CDR3 bases: TGTGCCAGCAGCCAAGATAGGGGACTAGCGGGACAGTTCTTC. Translated, it gives CASSQDRGLAGQFF.

The V call is TRBV9, the J call TRBJ2-3; tentatively, D is TRBD1 (6 bases). Germline V gene data show CDR1 as SGDLS and CDR2 as YYNGEE. The CDR3 contains 15 residues. Trimming took off 4 bases at V and 4 bases at J, with 16 bases between the two ends. The CDR3 coding sequence is TGTGCCAGCAGCCGATCAGGGGTAGGATCAGATACGCAGTATTTT. Amino acid sequence: CASSRSGVGSDTQYF.

This clone was detected once. The chain joins TRBV6-5 to TRBJ2-7, with 10 bases fitting TRBD2. The CDR3 loop spans 15 amino acids. Looked up from germline, CDR1 is MNHEY and CDR2 is SVGAGI. With 5 bases clipped from V and 5 bases from J, the junction kept 9 bases outside the gene matches. The CDR3 bases are TGTGCCAGCAGTACCAAGCGGGAGGGCCGGGACGAGCAGTACTTC. Translation gives CASSTKREGRDEQYF.

This chain connects TRBV6-1 to TRBJ1-2; perhaps TRBD1 as D (5 bases). V lost 3 bases and J 1 base, leaving 12 bases between the germline ends. This CDR3 contains 15 residues. Germline CDR1 MNHNS, CDR2 SASEGT. The CDR3 reads CASSEYRTHNYGYTF. Written as DNA, the CDR3 is TGTGCCAGCAGTGAGTACAGGACACATAACTATGGCTACACCTTC.

The chain is built from TRBV29-1 and TRBJ2-7, with D possibly being TRBD1 (6 bases). CDR3 size: 12 residues. Germline CDR1 SQVTM, CDR2 ANQGSEA. Trimming pared 4 bases from V and 3 bases from J, leaving 10 bases between. Here the CDR3 DNA reads TGCAGCGTTGGGACAGCCTACTACGAGCAGTACTTC. Protein product: CSVGTAYYEQYF.

This rearrangement joins TRBV28 to TRBJ2-7, with D unresolved. Germline assignment: CDR1 MDHEN and CDR2 SYDVKM. Deletions cut 5 bases from V and 6 bases from J, with 11 bases between. CDR3 length: 12 amino acids. CDR3: CASSTPLSEQYF. Written as DNA, the CDR3 is TGTGCCAGCAGTACCCCCTTGAGCGAGCAGTACTTC.

J is TRBJ2-7 and V is TRBV5-6; possibly TRBD1 for D (5 bases). The V gene's germline CDR1 is SGHDT and CDR2 YYEEEE. V was trimmed by 10 bases and J by 1 base, leaving 18 bases between them. The CDR3 extends over 14 amino acids. DNA of the CDR3: TGTGCCTCCAAGAGACAGCTTAAATCCTACGAGCAGTACTTC. Translated: CASKRQLKSYEQYF.

The genes are TRBV10-3 and TRBJ2-1; D is ambiguous. The V gene lost 5 bases and the J gene lost 4 bases, with 15 bases spanning the gap. This CDR3 has 15 residues. From germline, CDR1 is ENHRY and CDR2 SYGVKD. This CDR3 is CAISPIRCKYNEQFF. CDR3 DNA sequence: TGTGCCATCAGTCCCATCCGGTGCAAATACAATGAGCAGTTCTTC.

The chain joins TRBV11-2 to TRBJ1-4, with a weak D call TRBD1 (5 bases). The germline V gene encodes CDR1 SGHAT and CDR2 FQNNGV. Trimming shortened V by 0 bases and J by 3 bases, and 11 bases separated the two germline ends. The CDR3 length is 16 residues. CDR3 in amino acids: CASSLDRQTSNEKLFF. Written as DNA, the CDR3 is TGTGCCAGCAGCTTAGACCGACAGACGTCTAATGAAAAACTGTTTTTT.

This clone has just a few counts. The chain links TRBV10-2 to TRBJ1-3; 9 nucleotides agree with TRBD1. The CDR3 loop spans 15 amino acids. The V segment lost 10 bases and the J segment 0 bases; nucleotides outside the gene matches: 7. In germline, CDR1 is WSHSY, CDR2 SAAADI. The CDR3 spells CATGTGYISGNTIYF. The CDR3 nucleotides read TGCGCCACTGGGACAGGGTACATCTCTGGAAACACCATATATTTT.

The gene calls are TRBV29-1 and TRBJ2-1, with TRBD2 matching 8 bases. V lost 4 bases to trimming and J lost 0 bases; unmatched junction nucleotides: 11. The germline V gene encodes CDR1 SQVTM and CDR2 ANQGSEA. The CDR3 runs 17 residues. CDR3 sequence reads: CSVGGSGISSSYNEQFF. The CDR3 DNA sequence: TGCAGCGTTGGGGGTAGCGGGATTTCGAGCTCCTACAATGAGCAGTTCTTC.

The chain recombines TRBV27 with TRBJ1-4; TRBD1 matches at 7 bases. Looked up from germline, CDR1 is MNHEY and CDR2 is SMNVEV (reference sequence). The ends lost 5 bases at V and 0 bases at J; junction bases unmatched: 15. The CDR3 is 19 amino acids. The CDR3 here is CASSHRGQMTTPTNEKLFF. The CDR3 nucleotides read TGTGCCAGCAGTCACCGGGGACAGATGACCACTCCAACTAATGAAAAACTGTTTTTT.

This clone turned up a few times. The rearrangement links TRBV6-4 to TRBJ2-4; 8 nucleotides line up with TRBD1. The CDR3 has 18 amino acids. Looked up from germline, CDR1 is MRHNA and CDR2 is SNTAGT. J gave up 2 bases and V 7 bases, and 16 bases lay outside the gene matches. CDR3 loop: CASTPLTAGGESKNIQYF. CDR3 coding DNA: TGTGCCAGCACCCCGCTAACCGCAGGGGGCGAATCCAAAAACATTCAGTACTTC.

In its sample, this clone was seen a few times. The CDR3 spells CASSPAPETQYF. The CDR3 DNA is TGTGCCAGCTCACCGGCCCCGGAGACCCAGTACTTC. The genes are TRBV18 and TRBJ2-5; D unclear. Trimming removed 3 bases at V and 5 bases at J, with 7 bases between. Germline CDR1 and CDR2: KGHSH and LQKENI. CDR3 length equals 12 residues.

J is TRBJ2-1 and V is TRBV18; 13 positions match TRBD2. With V trimmed by 4 bases and J by 9 bases, 9 bases remained unmatched. Germline V gene sequence: CDR1 KGHSH, CDR2 LQKENI. The CDR3 runs 16 residues. CDR3 sequence: CASSRPGLAGLGEQFF. The CDR3 coding sequence is TGTGCCAGCTCACGGCCGGGACTAGCGGGACTTGGTGAGCAGTTCTTC.